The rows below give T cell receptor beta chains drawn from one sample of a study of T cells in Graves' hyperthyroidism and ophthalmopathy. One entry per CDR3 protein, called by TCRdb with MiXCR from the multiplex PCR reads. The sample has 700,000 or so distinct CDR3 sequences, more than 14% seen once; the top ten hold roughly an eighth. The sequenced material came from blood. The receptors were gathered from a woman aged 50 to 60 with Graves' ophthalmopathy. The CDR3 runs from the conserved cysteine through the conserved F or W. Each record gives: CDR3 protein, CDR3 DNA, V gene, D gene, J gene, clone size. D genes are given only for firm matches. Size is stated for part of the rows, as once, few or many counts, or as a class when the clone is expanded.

cdr3_aa: CASSEYPGSTEAFF; cdr3_nt: TGTGCCAGCAGTGAATATCCAGGGTCCACTGAAGCTTTCTTT; v_call: TRBV25-1; d_call: NA; j_call: TRBJ1-1; clone_size: many
cdr3_aa: CASSPTGASFGNTIYF; cdr3_nt: TGTGCCAGCAGTCCCACAGGGGCAAGTTTCGGAAACACCATATATTTT; v_call: TRBV12-3/TRBV12-4; d_call: TRBD1; j_call: TRBJ1-3; clone_size: NA
cdr3_aa: CAWSEGTYEQYF; cdr3_nt: TGTGCCTGGAGTGAGGGGACATACGAGCAGTACTTC; v_call: TRBV30; d_call: NA; j_call: TRBJ2-7; clone_size: many
cdr3_aa: CASSQATTSGNNEQFF; cdr3_nt: TGTGCCAGCAGCCAAGCGACGACTAGCGGGAACAATGAGCAGTTCTTC; v_call: TRBV3-1; d_call: TRBD2; j_call: TRBJ2-1; clone_size: NA
cdr3_aa: CASSLRGRSEAFF; cdr3_nt: TGTGCCAGCAGTTTAAGGGGGAGGTCTGAAGCTTTCTTT; v_call: TRBV28; d_call: NA; j_call: TRBJ1-1; clone_size: many
cdr3_aa: CASSEGSYTEAFF; cdr3_nt: TGTGCCAGCAGTGAAGGGTCATACACTGAAGCTTTCTTT; v_call: TRBV2; d_call: NA; j_call: TRBJ1-1; clone_size: many
cdr3_aa: CASSSEPLAANTGELFF; cdr3_nt: TGTGCCAGCAGCTCGGAACCACTAGCGGCGAACACCGGGGAGCTGTTTTTT; v_call: TRBV7-3; d_call: TRBD2; j_call: TRBJ2-2; clone_size: few
cdr3_aa: CASSPKYEQYF; cdr3_nt: TGTGCCAGCAGCCCCAAGTACGAGCAGTACTTC; v_call: TRBV7-2; d_call: NA; j_call: TRBJ2-7; clone_size: many
cdr3_aa: CATSRGHLEETQYF; cdr3_nt: TGTGCCACCAGCAGAGGACACCTCGAAGAGACCCAGTACTTC; v_call: TRBV15; d_call: NA; j_call: TRBJ2-5; clone_size: few
cdr3_aa: CASSLSDTYEQYF; cdr3_nt: TGTGCCAGCAGTTTATCGGACACCTACGAGCAGTACTTC; v_call: TRBV28; d_call: NA; j_call: TRBJ2-7; clone_size: many
cdr3_aa: CASSSSLRLSVYEQYF; cdr3_nt: TGTGCCAGCAGCTCCAGTCTCCGGTTATCCGTTTACGAGCAGTACTTC; v_call: TRBV5-6; d_call: NA; j_call: TRBJ2-7; clone_size: few
cdr3_aa: CASSYRGSLSSGNTIYF; cdr3_nt: TGTGCCAGCAGTTACCGGGGCAGCCTCAGCTCTGGAAACACCATATATTTT; v_call: TRBV6-2/TRBV6-3; d_call: NA; j_call: TRBJ1-3; clone_size: NA
cdr3_aa: CASKKTGVNEQFF; cdr3_nt: TGTGCCAGCAAGAAGACAGGGGTCAATGAGCAGTTCTTC; v_call: TRBV6-1; d_call: TRBD1; j_call: TRBJ2-1; clone_size: few
cdr3_aa: CASTPAGGSEQYF; cdr3_nt: TGTGCCAGCACCCCAGCGGGAGGCAGCGAGCAGTACTTC; v_call: TRBV6-1; d_call: TRBD2; j_call: TRBJ2-7; clone_size: NA
cdr3_aa: CASSLWDRVEDQPQHF; cdr3_nt: TGTGCCAGCAGTTTATGGGACAGGGTTGAGGATCAGCCCCAGCATTTT; v_call: TRBV28; d_call: TRBD1; j_call: TRBJ1-5; clone_size: many
cdr3_aa: CSASPSGRGEQFF; cdr3_nt: TGCAGTGCTAGCCCTAGCGGGAGGGGAGAGCAGTTCTTC; v_call: TRBV20-1; d_call: TRBD2; j_call: TRBJ2-1; clone_size: many
cdr3_aa: CASSAWGGAGVATYEQYF; cdr3_nt: TGTGCCAGCAGTGCGTGGGGTGGGGCGGGAGTAGCGACCTACGAGCAGTACTTC; v_call: TRBV6-1; d_call: TRBD2; j_call: TRBJ2-7; clone_size: many
cdr3_aa: CASGEGQGNGDTQYF; cdr3_nt: TGTGCCAGCGGCGAAGGACAGGGTAATGGAGATACGCAGTATTTT; v_call: TRBV5-4; d_call: TRBD1; j_call: TRBJ2-3; clone_size: few
cdr3_aa: CASSPDVSAGAGHNEQPF; cdr3_nt: TGTGCCAGCTCACCAGATGTGTCGGCAGGAGCGGGCCACAATGAGCAGCCCTTC; v_call: TRBV18; d_call: NA; j_call: TRBJ2-1; clone_size: NA
cdr3_aa: CASSQAFGASTDTQYF; cdr3_nt: TGCGCCAGCAGCCAAGCTTTCGGAGCGTCCACAGATACGCAGTATTTT; v_call: TRBV4-1; d_call: NA; j_call: TRBJ2-3; clone_size: many
cdr3_aa: CSARDKEGDRGTPLHF; cdr3_nt: TGCAGTGCTAGAGATAAAGAGGGGGACAGGGGAACACCCCTCCACTTT; v_call: TRBV20-1; d_call: TRBD1; j_call: TRBJ1-6; clone_size: NA
cdr3_aa: CASTSRSQGGRETQYF; cdr3_nt: TGTGCCAGCACCAGTAGGTCGCAGGGCGGGCGAGAGACCCAGTACTTC; v_call: TRBV11-3; d_call: NA; j_call: TRBJ2-5; clone_size: many
cdr3_aa: CASSGVMDTEAFF; cdr3_nt: TGTGCCAGCAGCGGGGTAATGGACACTGAAGCTTTCTTT; v_call: TRBV5-5; d_call: NA; j_call: TRBJ1-1; clone_size: many
cdr3_aa: CATSEGGDWINEQFF; cdr3_nt: TGTGCCACCAGTGAGGGGGGAGACTGGATCAATGAGCAGTTCTTC; v_call: TRBV24-1; d_call: NA; j_call: TRBJ2-1; clone_size: many
cdr3_aa: CARSLRGLGTEAFF; cdr3_nt: TGTGCCAGGAGCTTAAGGGGGTTGGGCACTGAAGCTTTCTTT; v_call: TRBV5-8; d_call: NA; j_call: TRBJ1-1; clone_size: many